This TCR beta chain originates from a study of shared T cell receptors in the human thymus. Produced via immunoSEQ multiplex PCR; TCRdb's table is partial and in-frame only. The sample includes over 60,000 clones, about 95% of them seen just once. CDR3 length: 17 amino acids. The germline V gene encodes CDR1 MNHEY and CDR2 SMNVEV (reference sequence). V gave up 0 bases and J gave up 2 bases, with 14 bases separating them. This TCR derives from a human donor. Material for sequencing was thymocytes. The genes are TRBV27 and TRBJ1-5; weak D call: TRBD1 (6 bases). In DNA, the CDR3 is TGTGCCAGCAGTTTATCGAGGTACAGGGAAGGCAATCAGCCCCAGCATTTT. Its translation is CASSLSRYREGNQPQHF.